These 29 T cell receptor beta chains were sequenced from one sample in a study of identical twins. TCRdb re-called the 5' RACE reads through MiXCR, storing one row per CDR3 protein. The sample has around 470,000 distinct CDR3 sequences, 13% to 15% seen once; the top ten hold 0.4% to 0.55%. These data were also filed under a second study, of yellow fever vaccine responses in identical twins.

Sample: CD4+ T cells sorted from blood. The source is a woman under 30 in good health.

The chain couples TRBV3-1 to TRBJ2-1; 9 bases line up with TRBD1. V lost 8 bases, J lost 4 bases, and 3 bases stayed unmatched. The CDR3 covers 13 residues. CDR1 and CDR2 (germline): LGHDT, YNNKEL (reference sequence). CDR3: CASGGQGYNEQFF. The CDR3 DNA reads TGTGCCAGCGGCGGACAGGGGTACAATGAGCAGTTCTTC.

The chain couples TRBV20-1 to TRBJ2-1; 7 nucleotides agree with TRBD2. The J segment lost 7 bases and the V segment lost 4 bases, leaving 7 bases of the junction unmatched. Germline lookup yields CDR1 DFQATT and CDR2 SNEGSKA (reference sequence). The CDR3 sequence is 13 residues long. CDR3 sequence (DNA): TGCAGTGCTACCCTAGCGGCGTCGAATGAGCAGTTCTTC. This gives the protein CSATLAASNEQFF.

The gene calls are TRBV28 and TRBJ2-1, with 7 nucleotides matching TRBD2. Looked up from germline, CDR1 is MDHEN and CDR2 is SYDVKM. The CDR3 consists of 13 residues. V lost 6 bases to trimming and J lost 8 bases; unmatched junction nucleotides: 7. CDR3 amino acids: CASRRRTRHEQFF. The CDR3 nucleotides are TGTGCCAGCAGACGCCGGACTAGACATGAGCAGTTCTTC.

The CDR3 protein is CASSKTGTSGVDEQFF. In DNA, the CDR3 is TGTGCCAGCAGTAAAACCGGGACTAGCGGGGTGGATGAGCAGTTCTTC. The rearrangement uses TRBV5-5 and TRBJ2-1; TRBD2 matches at 13 bases. The length of the CDR3 is 16 residues. Unmatched junction bases numbered 10, after V lost 5 bases and J lost 8 bases. Per the germline V gene, CDR1 is SGHKS and CDR2 is YYEKEE (reference sequence). Supplemented by reference TRBV5-5 and TRBJ2-1, the full variable domain reads DAGVTQSPTHLIKTRGQQVTLRCSPISGHKSVSWYQQVLGQGPQFIFQYYEKEERGRGNFPDRFSARQFPNYSSELNVNALLLGDSALYLCASSKTGTSGVDEQFFGPGTRLTVL.

The chain uses TRBV5-1 and TRBJ2-3; tentative D call: TRBD2 (6 bases). The CDR3 sequence is 16 residues long. V lost 8 bases to trimming and J lost 3 bases, with 22 bases between them. In germline, CDR1 is SGHRS, CDR2 YFSETQ. CDR3 sequence (DNA): TGCGCCAGGAGCCTGGCCGGGGGTGGTTGGACAGATACGCAGTATTTT. Translating gives CARSLAGGGWTDTQYF.

The chain links TRBV7-9 to TRBJ2-7; a possible D gene is TRBD1 (5 bases). The germline V gene encodes CDR1 SEHNR and CDR2 FQNEAQ (reference sequence). Trimming removed 3 bases at V and 5 bases at J, with 8 bases between. The CDR3 is 12 residues long. The CDR3 here is CASSLIGDEQYF. The CDR3 DNA sequence: TGTGCCAGCAGCTTGATAGGGGACGAGCAGTACTTC.

This clonotype was seen repeatedly, ten times or more. The V and J genes are TRBV4-1 and TRBJ2-7; no clear D gene. V was trimmed by 1 base and J by 0 bases, leaving 4 bases between them. The germline gives CDR1 MGHRA, CDR2 YSYEKL. CDR3 length equals 13 residues. The CDR3 coding sequence is TGCGCCAGCAGCCAAGGACACTCCTACGAGCAGTACTTC. As protein: CASSQGHSYEQYF.

This sequence joins TRBV12-3 or TRBV12-4 and TRBJ2-7, with unresolved D. The V end lost 1 base, the J end lost 4 bases, and 8 bases lay between the germline ends. This CDR3 is 13 amino acids long. The CDR3 spells CASSLESHYEQYF. CDR3 bases: TGTGCCAGCAGTTTAGAATCTCATTACGAGCAGTACTTC.

V usage is TRBV7-9 and J usage is TRBJ2-7; 7 nucleotides agree with TRBD1. CDR1 is SEHNR and CDR2 is FQNEAQ in the germline V gene (reference sequence). J gave up 2 bases and V 1 base, and 5 bases lay outside the gene matches. This CDR3 comprises 15 residues. CDR3 residues: CASSLGQGRPYEQYF. CDR3 DNA sequence: TGTGCCAGCAGCTTAGGACAGGGTCGTCCCTACGAGCAGTACTTC.

This clonotype was detected a few times. V usage is TRBV2 and J usage is TRBJ2-7, with TRBD1 identical over 8 bases. The CDR3 covers 14 residues. Germline trimming cut 2 bases from V and 3 bases from J; bases unmatched to any gene: 3. Germline loops: CDR1 SNHLY, CDR2 FYNNEI. CDR3 loop: CASSERTGSYEQYF. CDR3 bases: TGTGCCAGCAGTGAAAGGACAGGGAGCTACGAGCAGTACTTC.

This clonotype has at least ten counts. V gene TRBV5-1 combines with J gene TRBJ2-1; D possibly corresponds to TRBD1 (7 bases). Germline loops: CDR1 SGHRS, CDR2 YFSETQ. Trimming took 5 bases from V and 7 from J, leaving 22 bases between them. This CDR3 is built from 16 residues. The CDR3 sequence: CASSFQGGRAGNEQFF. The CDR3 coding sequence is TGCGCCAGCAGTTTTCAAGGGGGCCGGGCGGGAAATGAGCAGTTCTTC.

This clonotype was counted at least ten times. The chain joins TRBV7-2 to TRBJ2-7; 9 bases agree with TRBD1. This CDR3 region has 14 residues. V gave up 4 bases and J gave up 6 bases; unmatched junction bases: 7. CDR1 and CDR2 from the germline V gene are SGHTA and FQGNSA. The CDR3: CASSSRDRVTEQYF. The CDR3 DNA follows: TGTGCCAGCAGCTCTCGGGACAGGGTAACCGAGCAGTACTTC.

The chain employs TRBV12-3 or TRBV12-4 and TRBJ2-6; a possible D gene is TRBD1 (5 bases). The V gene lost 2 bases and the J gene lost 2 bases, with 7 bases spanning the gap. This CDR3 region has 15 residues. The CDR3 DNA reads as TGTGCCAGCAGTTTAAGGGGCACTGGGGCCAACGTCCTGACTTTC. Translated: CASSLRGTGANVLTF.

This rearrangement joins TRBV5-1 to TRBJ2-6, with 9 bases lining up with TRBD1. Germline trimming cut 4 bases from V and 3 bases from J; bases unmatched to any gene: 14. The CDR3 covers 19 residues. Germline V CDR1 and CDR2: SGHRS, YFSETQ. CDR3 amino acids: CASSQEQGASSFGANVLTF. DNA for the CDR3: TGCGCCAGCAGCCAAGAACAGGGGGCGTCGAGCTTTGGGGCCAACGTCCTGACTTTC.

In this sample, this clonotype turned up a few times. V is TRBV25-1 and J is TRBJ2-5, with 7 bases aligning to TRBD2. V was pared by 3 bases and J by 2 bases, with 6 bases of the junction left unmatched. Germline V lookup: CDR1 MGHDK, CDR2 SYGVNS. The CDR3 runs 15 residues. The CDR3 coding sequence is TGTGCCAGCAGTGATCCGGGGGGTTTTCAAGAGACCCAGTACTTC. Protein sequence: CASSDPGGFQETQYF.

This clonotype has more than one count but fewer than ten. The rearrangement joins TRBV25-1 to TRBJ2-5, with 8 bases lining up with TRBD2. Germline CDR1 MGHDK, CDR2 SYGVNS. The CDR3 loop spans 14 amino acids. J was trimmed by 2 bases and V by 11 bases; bases with no gene match: 10. DNA of the CDR3: TGTGCCGCTAAAGCGGGAGCGGGGCAAGAGACCCAGTACTTC. This sequence encodes CAAKAGAGQETQYF.

The table lists this clonotype with many counts. V and J are TRBV5-1 and TRBJ2-1, with 9 bases lining up with TRBD1. J was trimmed by 3 bases and V by 3 bases; bases with no gene match: 4. This CDR3 is 15 amino acids long. The germline CDR1 and CDR2 sequences are SGHRS and YFSETQ. DNA of the CDR3: TGCGCCAGCAGCTGGGACAGGGTCGGCTACAATGAGCAGTTCTTC. Its translation is CASSWDRVGYNEQFF.

The chain combines TRBV7-9 with TRBJ1-1; no clear D. Trimming took 2 bases from V and 6 from J, leaving 16 bases between them. The germline gives CDR1 SEHNR, CDR2 FQNEAQ (reference sequence). The CDR3 runs to 15 residues. CDR3 DNA sequence: TGTGCCAGCAGCTTATTAGGGCAGGTCAAGGCTGAAGCTTTCTTT. This gives the protein CASSLLGQVKAEAFF.

This clonotype was seen ten or more times. The rearrangement uses TRBV24-1 and TRBJ2-2; D not resolved. CDR1 and CDR2 from the germline V gene are KGHDR and SFDVKD. V was shortened by 6 bases and J by 4 bases, with 8 bases between the two germline ends. This CDR3 has 13 residues. CDR3 DNA: TGTGCCACCAGTAACAGCCCCACCGGGGAGCTGTTTTTT. Translation: CATSNSPTGELFF.

This clonotype was recorded a few times. V is TRBV29-1 and J is TRBJ2-1; 16 bases are a match to TRBD2. Germline assignment: CDR1 SQVTM and CDR2 ANQGSEA. The CDR3 runs 18 residues. The V segment lost 6 bases and the J segment 4 bases; nucleotides outside the gene matches: 12. This CDR3 is CSVIPGLAGGPLYNEQFF. DNA of the CDR3: TGCAGCGTCATACCGGGACTAGCGGGGGGGCCTCTTTACAATGAGCAGTTCTTC.

This clonotype was counted ten times or more. V is TRBV29-1 and J is TRBJ2-5; D tentatively fits TRBD1 or TRBD2 (5 bases each). Looked up from germline, CDR1 is SQVTM and CDR2 is ANQGSEA. The V end lost 4 bases, the J end lost 9 bases, and 21 bases lay between the germline ends. The CDR3 contains 14 residues. The CDR3 is CSVGSEGTQGAQYF. The CDR3 nucleotides are TGCAGCGTTGGGAGTGAAGGGACCCAAGGGGCCCAGTACTTC.

This clonotype was detected a few times. The V gene is TRBV30, the J gene TRBJ2-5, with 7 bases fitting TRBD1. V lost 5 bases to trimming and J lost 4 bases; unmatched junction nucleotides: 10. The CDR3 covers 14 residues. Germline V lookup: CDR1 GTSNPN, CDR2 SVGIG (reference sequence). CDR3 region: CAWDPQGVGETQYF. For the CDR3, the DNA is TGTGCCTGGGACCCTCAGGGGGTAGGAGAGACCCAGTACTTC. Full variable domain (rest looked up from reference TRBV30 and TRBJ2-5): SQTIHQWPATLVQPVGSPLSLECTVEGTSNPNLYWYRQAAGRGLQLLFYSVGIGQISSEVPQNLSASRPQDRQFILSSKKLLLSDSGFYLCAWDPQGVGETQYFGPGTRLLVL.

Only a few counts were recorded for this clonotype. This chain uses TRBV5-1 with TRBJ1-2; D is undetermined. Germline V gene lookup returns CDR1 SGHRS and CDR2 YFSETQ. V was clipped by 0 bases and J by 3 bases, with 9 bases between them. This CDR3 region has 14 residues. The CDR3 DNA reads TGCGCCAGCAGCTTGGATGAGGGTTACTATGGCTACACCTTC. Its translation: CASSLDEGYYGYTF.

The gene calls are TRBV4-3 and TRBJ2-5; TRBD2 agrees at 14 bases. V trimming: 4 bases; J trimming: 7 bases; junction bases outside the gene matches: 8. Germline V lookup: CDR1 LGHNA, CDR2 YSLEER. The CDR3 is made up of 16 amino acids. This chain's CDR3 is CASSLGVTSGRGTQYF. The CDR3 bases are TGCGCCAGCAGCCTTGGGGTGACTAGCGGGAGGGGGACCCAGTACTTC.

The chain joins TRBV30 to TRBJ2-3; 7 nucleotides line up with TRBD2. The CDR3 totals 12 residues. Germline V CDR1 and CDR2: GTSNPN, SVGIG (reference sequence). DNA for the CDR3: TGTGCAAGGCGGGGAGGGACAGATACGCAGTATTTT. Translation gives CARRGGTDTQYF.

The chain recombines TRBV29-1 with TRBJ2-5; 7 bases fit TRBD1. Germline loops: CDR1 SQVTM, CDR2 ANQGSEA. This CDR3 contains 12 residues. Trimming at V came to 7 bases and at J to 4 bases, leaving 6 bases not matched to a gene. The CDR3: CSAGDSLETQYF. CDR3 bases: TGCAGCGCCGGGGACAGCCTAGAGACCCAGTACTTC.

About this clonotype itself: Compared with germline, one end of the junction differs, possibly owing to a read error. This chain links TRBV7-7 with TRBJ2-2, with D perhaps TRBD1 (5 bases). Germline V gene data show CDR1 as SSHAT and CDR2 as FNYEAQ (reference sequence). The length of the CDR3 is 12 residues. The CDR3 loop reads CASRVGSGELFF. The DNA of the CDR3 is TGTGCTAGCAGGGTCGGTAGCGGGGAGCTGTTTTTT.

As to this clonotype: A junction end diverges from the germline sequence, so it may reflect a read error. This chain links TRBV12-3 or TRBV12-4 with TRBJ1-2, with D uncertain. This CDR3 has 12 residues. CDR3 amino acids: CASSLGAYGYTF. The CDR3 nucleotides read TGTGCCAGCAGCTTAGGAGCTTATGGCTACACCTTC.

The rearrangement uses TRBV5-6 and TRBJ2-5; TRBD2 agrees at 7 bases. Trimming removed 3 bases from V and 5 bases from J; junction bases left unmatched: 7. This CDR3 is built from 14 residues. Germline V gives CDR1 SGHDT, CDR2 YYEEEE. The CDR3, as DNA: TGTGCCAGCAGCTCGAATGGACTAGGGGAGACCCAGTACTTC. Amino acid sequence: CASSSNGLGETQYF.